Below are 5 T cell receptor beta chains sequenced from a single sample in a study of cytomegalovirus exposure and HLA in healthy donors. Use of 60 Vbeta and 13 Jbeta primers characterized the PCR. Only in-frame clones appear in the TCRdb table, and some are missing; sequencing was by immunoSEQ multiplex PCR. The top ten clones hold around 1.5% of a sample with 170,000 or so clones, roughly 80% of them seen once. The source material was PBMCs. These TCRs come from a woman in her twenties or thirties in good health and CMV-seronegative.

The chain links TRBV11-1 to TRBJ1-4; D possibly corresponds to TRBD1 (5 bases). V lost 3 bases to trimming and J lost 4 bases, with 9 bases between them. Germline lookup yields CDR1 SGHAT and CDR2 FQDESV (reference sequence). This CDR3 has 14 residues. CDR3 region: CASSLRGLNEKLFF. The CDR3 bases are TGTGCCAGCAGCTTGAGGGGACTTAATGAAAAACTGTTTTTT.

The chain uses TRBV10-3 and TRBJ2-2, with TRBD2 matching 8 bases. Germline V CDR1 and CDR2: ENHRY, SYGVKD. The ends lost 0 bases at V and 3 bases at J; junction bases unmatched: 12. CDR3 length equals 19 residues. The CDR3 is CAISESRGSAGVHTGELFF. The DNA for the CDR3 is TGTGCCATCAGTGAGTCGAGGGGATCAGCGGGGGTCCACACCGGGGAGCTGTTTTTT.

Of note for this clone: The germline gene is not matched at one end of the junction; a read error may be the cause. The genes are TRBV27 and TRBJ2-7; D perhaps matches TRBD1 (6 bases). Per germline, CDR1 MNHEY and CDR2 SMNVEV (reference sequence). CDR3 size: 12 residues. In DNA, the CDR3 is TGTGCCAGCAGCTCCCTAGGGGACAAGTTAAGCTTC. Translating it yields CASSSLGDKLSF.

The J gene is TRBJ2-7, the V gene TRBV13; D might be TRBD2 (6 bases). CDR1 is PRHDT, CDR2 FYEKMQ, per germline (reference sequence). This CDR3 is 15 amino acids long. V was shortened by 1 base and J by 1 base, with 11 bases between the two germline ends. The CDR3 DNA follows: TGTGCCAGCAGCTTAGATCGGGACTCTTCCTACGAGCAGTACTTC. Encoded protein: CASSLDRDSSYEQYF.

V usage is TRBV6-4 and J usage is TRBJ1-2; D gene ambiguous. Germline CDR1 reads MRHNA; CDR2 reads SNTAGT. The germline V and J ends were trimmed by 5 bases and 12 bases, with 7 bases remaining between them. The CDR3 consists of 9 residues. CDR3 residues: CASSRENTF. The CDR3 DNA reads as TGTGCCAGCAGTAGGGAGAACACCTTC.